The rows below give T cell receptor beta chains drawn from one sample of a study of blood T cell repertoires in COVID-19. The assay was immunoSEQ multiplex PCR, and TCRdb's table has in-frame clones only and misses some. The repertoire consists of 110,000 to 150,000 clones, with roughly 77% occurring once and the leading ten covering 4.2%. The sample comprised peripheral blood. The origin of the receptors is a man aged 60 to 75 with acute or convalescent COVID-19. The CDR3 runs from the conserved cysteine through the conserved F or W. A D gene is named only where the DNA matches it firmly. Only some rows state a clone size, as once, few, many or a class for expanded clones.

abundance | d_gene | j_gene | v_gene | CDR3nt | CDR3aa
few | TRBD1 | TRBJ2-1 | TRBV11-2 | TGTGCCAGCAGCTTAGTCAGGGGGAATGAGCAGTTCTTC | CASSLVRGNEQFF
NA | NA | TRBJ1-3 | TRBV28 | TGTGCCAGCAGACAGGGATATGCTGGAAACACCATATATTTT | CASRQGYAGNTIYF
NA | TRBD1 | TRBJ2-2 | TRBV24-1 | TGTGCCACCAGTGATGGGGACAGTTATGTAACCGGGGAGCTGTTTTTT | CATSDGDSYVTGELFF
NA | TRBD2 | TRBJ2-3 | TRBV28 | TGTGCCAGCGGATCGGCGGGAGCGGGCACAGATACGCAGTATTTT | CASGSAGAGTDTQYF
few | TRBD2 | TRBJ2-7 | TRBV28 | TGTGCCAGCAGGTTTGTAGCGGGGAGCTCCTACGAGCAGTACTTC | CASRFVAGSSYEQYF
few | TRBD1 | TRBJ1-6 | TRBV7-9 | TGTGCCAGCAGCCCCCAGGGGGGACCCTCACCCCTCCACTTT | CASSPQGGPSPLHF
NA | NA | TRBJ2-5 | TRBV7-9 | TGTGCCAGCAGCTTCAGCGTCGGGAGAGGAGAAGAGACCCAGTACTTC | CASSFSVGRGEETQYF
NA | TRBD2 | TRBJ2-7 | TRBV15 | TGTGCCACCAGCAGAGATCTAGCGGGAGTCGAGCAGTACTTC | CATSRDLAGVEQYF
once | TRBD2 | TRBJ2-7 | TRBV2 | TGTGCCAGCAGCGGTGGGGGGACTAGCGGGAAATACGAGCAGTACTTC | CASSGGGTSGKYEQYF
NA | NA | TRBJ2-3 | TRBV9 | TGTGCCAGCAGCGTAGAGGTACAGGCTAGCACAGATACGCAGTATTTT | CASSVEVQASTDTQYF
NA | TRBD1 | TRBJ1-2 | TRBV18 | TGTGCCAGCTCACCCACGAGGGACAGGGGCAATGGCTACACCTTC | CASSPTRDRGNGYTF
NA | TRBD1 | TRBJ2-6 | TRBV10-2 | TGCGCCAGCAGTCCAGGGGGCACTGGGGCCAACGTCCTGACTTTC | CASSPGGTGANVLTF
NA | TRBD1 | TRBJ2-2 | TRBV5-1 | TGCGCCAGTTTCCCGGGACAGGGGAGCACCGGGGAGCTGTTTTTT | CASFPGQGSTGELFF
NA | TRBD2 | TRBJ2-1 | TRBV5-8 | TGTGCCAGCAGCTCCGGACTAGCGGGAGTGTCCAATGAGCAGTTCTTC | CASSSGLAGVSNEQFF
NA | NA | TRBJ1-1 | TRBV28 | TGTGCCAGCAGTAACCAGGGTTTGGCTTTCTTT | CASSNQGLAFF
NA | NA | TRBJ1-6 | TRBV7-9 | TGTGCCAGCAGATCATCCGGGACAACATATAATTCACCCCTCCACTTT | CASRSSGTTYNSPLHF
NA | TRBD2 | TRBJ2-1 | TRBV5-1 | TGCGCCAGCAGCCTGAGACTAGCCTCCTACAATGAGCAGTTCTTC | CASSLRLASYNEQFF
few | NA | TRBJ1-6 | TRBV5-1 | TGCGCCAGCACCTTGTTAACCGGTGATTCACCCCTCCACTTT | CASTLLTGDSPLHF
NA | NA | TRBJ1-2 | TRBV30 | TGTGCCTGGAGTCCAGGGTGGGGCTATGGCTACACCTTC | CAWSPGWGYGYTF
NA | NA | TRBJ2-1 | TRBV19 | TGTGCCAGTAGTGTTCCTATAGACAATGAGCAGTTCTTC | CASSVPIDNEQFF
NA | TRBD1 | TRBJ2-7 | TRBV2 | TGTGCCAGCAGCTTAGGCCGGACAGGGGAAACCTACGAGCAGTACTTC | CASSLGRTGETYEQYF
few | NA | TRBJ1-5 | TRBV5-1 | TGCGCCAGCAGCTTAACGGGTATGAGCAATCAGCCCCAGCATTTT | CASSLTGMSNQPQHF
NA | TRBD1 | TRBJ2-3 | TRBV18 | TGTGCCAGCTCACCATCGACAGGGGGCAAGACAGATACGCAGTATTTT | CASSPSTGGKTDTQYF
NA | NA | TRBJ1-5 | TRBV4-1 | TGCGCCAGCAGCCAAGATCTTTTACGGGGTTACACCACCCCCAATCAGCCCCAGCATTTT | CASSQDLLRGYTTPNQPQHF
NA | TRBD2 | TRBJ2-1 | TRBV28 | TGTGCCAGCAGTTTATGGACTAGCGGGAGGGCCAGTCCCTACAATGAGCAGTTCTTC | CASSLWTSGRASPYNEQFF
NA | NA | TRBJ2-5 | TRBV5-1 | TGCGCCAGCAGCTCCCAGGGCAGCTCCCAAGAGACCCAGTACTTC | CASSSQGSSQETQYF
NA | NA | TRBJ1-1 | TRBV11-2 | TGTGCCAGCAGCTCCCACAGGGCCACTGAAGCTTTCTTT | CASSSHRATEAFF
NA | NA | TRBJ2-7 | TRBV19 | TGTGCCAGTAGTCGGCTCCGGGACGGGAGCTCCTACGAGCAGTACTTC | CASSRLRDGSSYEQYF
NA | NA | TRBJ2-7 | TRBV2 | TGTGCCAGCAGTGAAAGGGGCAGCTTCGCCCTCTTATCCTACGAGCAGTACTTC | CASSERGSFALLSYEQYF